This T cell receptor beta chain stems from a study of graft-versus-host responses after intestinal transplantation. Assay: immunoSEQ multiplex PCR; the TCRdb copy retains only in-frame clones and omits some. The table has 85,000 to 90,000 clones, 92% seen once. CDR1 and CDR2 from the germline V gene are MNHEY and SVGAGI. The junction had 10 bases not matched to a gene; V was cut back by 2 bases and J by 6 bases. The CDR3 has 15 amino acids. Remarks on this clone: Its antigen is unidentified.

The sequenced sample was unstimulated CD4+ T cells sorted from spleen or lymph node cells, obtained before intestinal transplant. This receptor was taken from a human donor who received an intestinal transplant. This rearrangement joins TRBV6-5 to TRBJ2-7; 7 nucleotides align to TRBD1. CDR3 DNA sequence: TGTGCCAGCAGTTACACCACCGGGACAGAACGCGAGCAGTACTTC. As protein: CASSYTTGTEREQYF.